These 5 T cell receptor beta chains originate from one sample sequenced in a study of neurological immune-mediated disorders. TCRdb re-derived calls from the 5' RACE reads in MiXCR, one entry per CDR3 protein. Among 84,000 or so distinct CDR3 sequences listed, about 13% were seen once. Time point described: longitudinal time-point 2. Sequenced sample: PBMCs. All receptors come from a female donor with HTLV-1-associated myelopathy (HAM/TSP).

With respect to this clonotype: A much larger clone lies one base from this, so it may be a read error. The chain links TRBV5-1 to TRBJ2-7; perhaps TRBD1 as D (6 bases). CDR1 and CDR2 from the germline V gene are SGHRS and YFSETQ. Trimming removed 3 bases at V and 2 bases at J, with 15 bases between. The CDR3 covers 15 residues. CDR3 sequence reads: CASSYRDIVAYEQYF. CDR3 nucleotide sequence: TGCGCCAGCAGCTACCGGGACATTGTAGCCTACGAGCAGTACTTC.

The genes are TRBV29-1 and TRBJ1-1; D remains ambiguous. The CDR3 consists of 14 residues. The germline V gene encodes CDR1 SQVTM and CDR2 ANQGSEA. With 3 bases removed from V and 3 bases from J, the gap between germline ends came to 14 bases. CDR3 sequence (DNA): TGCAGCGTTGACAAGAGGTGGCGGGACACTGAAGCTTTCTTT. It encodes CSVDKRWRDTEAFF.

This clonotype was observed many times. J is TRBJ1-1 and V is TRBV7-9; D is perhaps TRBD1 (5 bases). The germline V and J ends were trimmed by 1 base and 8 bases, with 5 bases remaining between them. CDR1 and CDR2 (germline): SEHNR, FQNEAQ (reference sequence). The CDR3 runs 11 residues. CDR3 nucleotide sequence: TGTGCCAGCAGCTTAGGGGACGAAGCTTTCTTT. It codes for CASSLGDEAFF.

This clonotype appeared many times. This chain connects TRBV7-2 to TRBJ2-3, with 8 positions matching TRBD2. Looked up from germline, CDR1 is SGHTA and CDR2 is FQGNSA. V lost 4 bases, J lost 3 bases, and 6 bases stayed unmatched. The length of the CDR3 is 15 residues. CDR3 nucleotide sequence: TGTGCCAGCAGCTCCTCCGGGACTAGGACAGATACGCAGTATTTT. This sequence encodes CASSSSGTRTDTQYF.

This clonotype occurred many times. J is TRBJ2-5 and V is TRBV5-1, with a tentative D call TRBD1 (7 bases). Per germline, CDR1 SGHRS and CDR2 YFSETQ. The CDR3 spans 14 residues. V was shortened by 3 bases and J by 7 bases, with 16 bases between the two germline ends. The CDR3 protein is CASSSGPQGGTQYF. The CDR3 nucleotides read TGCGCCAGCAGCTCCGGGCCCCAGGGGGGGACCCAGTACTTC.